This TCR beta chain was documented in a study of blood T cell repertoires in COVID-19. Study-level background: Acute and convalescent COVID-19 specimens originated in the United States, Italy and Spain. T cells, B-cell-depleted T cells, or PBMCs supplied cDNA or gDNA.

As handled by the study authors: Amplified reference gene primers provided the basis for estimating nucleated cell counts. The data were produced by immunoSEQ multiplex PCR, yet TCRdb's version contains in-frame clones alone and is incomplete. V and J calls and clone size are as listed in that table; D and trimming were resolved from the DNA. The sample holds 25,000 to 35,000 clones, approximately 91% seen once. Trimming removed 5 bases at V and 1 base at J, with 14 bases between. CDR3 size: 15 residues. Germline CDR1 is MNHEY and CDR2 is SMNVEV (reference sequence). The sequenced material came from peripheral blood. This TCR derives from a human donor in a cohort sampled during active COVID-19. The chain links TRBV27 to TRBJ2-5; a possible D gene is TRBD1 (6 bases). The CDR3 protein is CASSPTDSRQETQYF. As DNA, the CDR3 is TGTGCCAGCAGTCCAACGGACAGCCGCCAAGAGACCCAGTACTTC.